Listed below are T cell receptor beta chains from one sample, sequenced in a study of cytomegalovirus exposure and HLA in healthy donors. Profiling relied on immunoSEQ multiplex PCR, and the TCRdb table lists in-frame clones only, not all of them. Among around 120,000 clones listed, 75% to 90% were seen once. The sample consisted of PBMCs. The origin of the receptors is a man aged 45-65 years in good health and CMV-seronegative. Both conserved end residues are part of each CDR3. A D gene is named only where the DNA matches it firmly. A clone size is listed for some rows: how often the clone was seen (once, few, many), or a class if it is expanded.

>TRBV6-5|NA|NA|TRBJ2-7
TGTGCCAGCAGCGGGAGGAGCAGGGGCGGCTACGAGCAGTACTTC
CASSGRSRGGYEQYF
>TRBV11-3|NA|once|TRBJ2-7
TGTGCCAGCAGCTTATACAGCTCCTACGAGCAGTACTTC
CASSLYSSYEQYF
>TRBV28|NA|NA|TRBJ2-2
TGTGCCAGCAGTTTATCGGCAGGGGCCACCGGGGAGCTGTTTTTT
CASSLSAGATGELFF
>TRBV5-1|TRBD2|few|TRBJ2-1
TGCGCCAGCAGCTTACCTAGCGGGAGCTACGCAAATGAGCAGTTCTTC
CASSLPSGSYANEQFF
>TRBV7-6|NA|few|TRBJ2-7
TGTGCCAGCAGCTTCGACGGGAGTTACGAGCAGTACTTC
CASSFDGSYEQYF
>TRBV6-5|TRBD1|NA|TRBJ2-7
TGTGCCAGCAGCCCCGGGACAGGGGTATACGAGCAGTACTTC
CASSPGTGVYEQYF
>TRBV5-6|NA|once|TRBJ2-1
TGTGCCAGCAGCCCAGACAGGCTCTCCTACAATGAGCAGTTCTTC
CASSPDRLSYNEQFF
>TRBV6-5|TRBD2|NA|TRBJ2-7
TGTGCCAGCAGTCCTAGCGGGATCCTCACCTACGAGCAGTACTTC
CASSPSGILTYEQYF
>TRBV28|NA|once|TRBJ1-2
TGTGCCAGCAGTCCCCAGAGGGCAGGCTATGGCTACACCTTC
CASSPQRAGYGYTF
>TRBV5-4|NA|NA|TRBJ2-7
TGTGCCAGCAGCTCACAGGGTCAGCAGTACTTC
CASSSQGQQYF
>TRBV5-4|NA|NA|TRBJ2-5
TGTGCCAGCAGCCGGGACTTTGAAGAGACCCAGTACTTC
CASSRDFEETQYF
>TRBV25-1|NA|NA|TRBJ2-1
TGTGCCAGCAGTGAGGGTATTCGGGGTTACAATGAGCAGTTCTTC
CASSEGIRGYNEQFF
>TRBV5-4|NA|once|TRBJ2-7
TGTGCCAGCAGCCCCCTCGGCGGATCCTACGAGCAGTACTTC
CASSPLGGSYEQYF
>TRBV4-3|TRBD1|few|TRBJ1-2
TGCGCCAGCAGCCAAGATTGGGGACAGACCGGCTACACCTTC
CASSQDWGQTGYTF
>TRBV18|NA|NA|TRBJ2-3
TGTGCCAGCTCACCCACGGCAGGGTCGGGAGATACGCAGTATTTT
CASSPTAGSGDTQYF
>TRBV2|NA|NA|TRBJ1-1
TGTGCCAGCAGTGAAGTCGGGGGGACCACTGAAGCTTTCTTT
CASSEVGGTTEAFF
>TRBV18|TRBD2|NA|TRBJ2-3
TGTGCCAGCTCACAGCTAGCGGGTGGGGCAGATACGCAGTATTTT
CASSQLAGGADTQYF
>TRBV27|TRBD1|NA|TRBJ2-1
TGTGCCAGCAGTTCAGACAGGGGCTACAATGAGCAGTTCTTC
CASSSDRGYNEQFF
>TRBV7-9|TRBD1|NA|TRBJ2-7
TGTGCCAGCAGCTTAGTAGGGGACAGGGAATACGAGCAGTACTTC
CASSLVGDREYEQYF
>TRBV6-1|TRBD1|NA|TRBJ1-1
TGTGCCACAGCGGACAGGGTGGCCACTGAAGCTTTCTTT
CATADRVATEAFF
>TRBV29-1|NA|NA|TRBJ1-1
TGCAGCGCCCAGACACCGAACACTGAAGCTTTCTTT
CSAQTPNTEAFF
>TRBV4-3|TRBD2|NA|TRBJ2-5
TGCGCCAGCAGCCAAGAGTCGCCTAGCGGGGAAGAGACCCAGTACTTC
CASSQESPSGEETQYF
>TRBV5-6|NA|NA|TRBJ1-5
TGTGCCAGCACCTCGGGCAGGGTATATGGTCAGCCCCAGCATTTT
CASTSGRVYGQPQHF
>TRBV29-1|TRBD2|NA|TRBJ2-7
TGCAGCGTTGAAGGGTACGGGGGGGAGCAGTACTTC
CSVEGYGGEQYF
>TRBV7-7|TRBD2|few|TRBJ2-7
TGTGCTAGCAGCTTAGCTTCGGGGGGGTTCGGCGAGCAGTACTTC
CASSLASGGFGEQYF
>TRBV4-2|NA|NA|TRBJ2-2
TGTGCCAGCAGCTTCCAGGGCGGGATTAACACCGGGGAGCTGTTTTTT
CASSFQGGINTGELFF
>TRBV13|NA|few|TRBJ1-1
TGTGCCAGCACTTCAGGGACTGAAGCTTTCTTT
CASTSGTEAFF
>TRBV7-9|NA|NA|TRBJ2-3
TGTGCCAGCACGTTGGGGGGTTCGCCGGGGGATACGCAGTATTTT
CASTLGGSPGDTQYF
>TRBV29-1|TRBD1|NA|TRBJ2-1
TGCAGCGTCGATCCGGGACAGGGACCCCCCGGGTACAATGAGCAGTTCTTC
CSVDPGQGPPGYNEQFF
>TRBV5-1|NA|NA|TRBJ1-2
TGCGCCAGCAGCTTGGGGTCGGGTGGTAACTATGGCTACACCTTC
CASSLGSGGNYGYTF
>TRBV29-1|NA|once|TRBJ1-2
TGCAGCGTTGAATGGAGGGGAGCGGTGGGCTACACCTTC
CSVEWRGAVGYTF
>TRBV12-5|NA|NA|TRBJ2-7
TGTGCTAGTGGTCTGTGGGGTCTAGCGTCTGGACGCTCCTACGAGCAGTACTTC
CASGLWGLASGRSYEQYF
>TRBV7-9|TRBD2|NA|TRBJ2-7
TGTGCCAGCAGCTCATTTCGGACTAGCGGGACTTACGAGCAGTACTTC
CASSSFRTSGTYEQYF
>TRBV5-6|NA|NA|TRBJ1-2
TGTGCCAGCAGTACCACAGTAAATAAAATCTATGGCTACACCTTC
CASSTTVNKIYGYTF
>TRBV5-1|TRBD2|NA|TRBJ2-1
TGCGCCAGCCAAGGGAGGAGCGGGAGTTCCGATGAGCAGTTCTTC
CASQGRSGSSDEQFF
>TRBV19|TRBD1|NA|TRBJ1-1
TGTGCCAGTAGTATGGGACAGGGGGCGGTCACTGAAGCTTTCTTT
CASSMGQGAVTEAFF
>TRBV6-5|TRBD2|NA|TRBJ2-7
TGTGCCAGCGGTCGAACGGGGGGGATCGGCGAGCAGTACTTC
CASGRTGGIGEQYF
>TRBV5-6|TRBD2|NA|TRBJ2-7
TGTGCCAGCAGCTTGGTAACTAGCGGGAGGGGCGTGGAGCAGTACTTC
CASSLVTSGRGVEQYF
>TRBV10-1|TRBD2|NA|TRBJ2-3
TGCGCCAGCAGTGAGGCTAGCGGGGTGACAGATACGCAGTATTTT
CASSEASGVTDTQYF
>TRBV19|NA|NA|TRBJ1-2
TGTGCCAGTAGTATGGGGGCAGGGGCCCGGATGAGCGGCTACACCTTC
CASSMGAGARMSGYTF
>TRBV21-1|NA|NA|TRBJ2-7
TGTGCCAGCAGCCGATTAGCGGGAGGGCCCTCCTACGAGCAGTACTTC
CASSRLAGGPSYEQYF
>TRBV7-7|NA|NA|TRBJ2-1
TGTGCCAGCAGCCCGAGACTAGGATCCTTTGAGCAGTTCTTC
CASSPRLGSFEQFF
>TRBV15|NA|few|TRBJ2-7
TGTGCCACCAGCAGAGATCCGGCCTACGAGCAGTACTTC
CATSRDPAYEQYF
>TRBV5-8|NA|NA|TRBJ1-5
TGTGCCAGCAGCTTGGACAGGCGCAATCAGCCCCAGCATTTT
CASSLDRRNQPQHF
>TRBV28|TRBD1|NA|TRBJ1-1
TGTGCCAGCACCCCACAGGGGACACAAGGTAGGGGTACTGAAGCTTTCTTT
CASTPQGTQGRGTEAFF
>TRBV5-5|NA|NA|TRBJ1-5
TGTGCCAGCAGCATTGGGGGGGTTAATCAGCCCCAGCATTTT
CASSIGGVNQPQHF
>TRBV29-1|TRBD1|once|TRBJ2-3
TGCAGCGTTGTCGGACAGGGGACAGATACGCAGTATTTT
CSVVGQGTDTQYF
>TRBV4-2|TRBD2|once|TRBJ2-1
TGTGCCAGCAGCCAAGCCCCCGGGACTAGCGCGTCCTACAATGAGCAGTTCTTC
CASSQAPGTSASYNEQFF
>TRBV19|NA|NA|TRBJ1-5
TGTGCCAGTAGAGCACCACAGGAGTATCAGCCCCAGCATTTT
CASRAPQEYQPQHF
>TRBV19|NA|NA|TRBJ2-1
TGTGCCAGTAGTACGGCCGGGACTGTCCTCAATGAGCAGTTCTTC
CASSTAGTVLNEQFF
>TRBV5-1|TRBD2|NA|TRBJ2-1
TGCGCCAGCAGCGTGGGACTAGCGAACAATGAGCAGTTCTTC
CASSVGLANNEQFF
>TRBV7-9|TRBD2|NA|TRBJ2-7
TGTGCCAGCAGCTTAGCTGCGGGGGATGGCGAGCAGTACTTC
CASSLAAGDGEQYF
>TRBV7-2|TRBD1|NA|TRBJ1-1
TGTGCCAGCAGCAAACAGGGGGCTGATGACACTGAAGCTTTCTTT
CASSKQGADDTEAFF
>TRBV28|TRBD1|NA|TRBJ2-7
TGTGCCAGCAGTGACCCCGGGACAGGGATCTACGAGCAGTACTTC
CASSDPGTGIYEQYF
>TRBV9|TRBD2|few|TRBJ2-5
TGTGCCAGCAGCGTAGGAGGGTACGGGAGGGCCGAAGAGACCCAGTACTTC
CASSVGGYGRAEETQYF